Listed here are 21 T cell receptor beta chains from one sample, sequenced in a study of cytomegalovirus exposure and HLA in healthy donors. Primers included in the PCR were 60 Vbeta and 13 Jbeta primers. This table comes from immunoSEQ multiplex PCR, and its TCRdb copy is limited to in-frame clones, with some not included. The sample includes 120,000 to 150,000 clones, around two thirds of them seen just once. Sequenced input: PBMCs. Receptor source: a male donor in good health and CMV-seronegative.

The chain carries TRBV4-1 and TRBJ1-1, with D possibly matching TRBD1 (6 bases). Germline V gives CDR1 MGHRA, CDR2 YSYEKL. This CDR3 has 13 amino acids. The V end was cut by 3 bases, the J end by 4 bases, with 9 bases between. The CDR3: CASSHFRGTEAFF. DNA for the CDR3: TGCGCCAGCAGCCACTTCAGGGGCACTGAAGCTTTCTTT.

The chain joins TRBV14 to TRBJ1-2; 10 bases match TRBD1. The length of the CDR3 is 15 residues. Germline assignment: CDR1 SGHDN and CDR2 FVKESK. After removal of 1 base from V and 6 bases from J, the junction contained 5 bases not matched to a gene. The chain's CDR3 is CASSQVGDRGDGYTF. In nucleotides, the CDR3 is TGTGCCAGCAGCCAAGTGGGGGACAGGGGAGATGGCTACACCTTC.

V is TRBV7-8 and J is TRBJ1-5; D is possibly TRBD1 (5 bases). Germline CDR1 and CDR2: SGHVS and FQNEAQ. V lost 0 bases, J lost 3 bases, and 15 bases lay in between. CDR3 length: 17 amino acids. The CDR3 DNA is TGTGCCAGCAGCTTAGCTCACGTGGGGCAGTACAATCAGCCCCAGCATTTT. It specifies CASSLAHVGQYNQPQHF.

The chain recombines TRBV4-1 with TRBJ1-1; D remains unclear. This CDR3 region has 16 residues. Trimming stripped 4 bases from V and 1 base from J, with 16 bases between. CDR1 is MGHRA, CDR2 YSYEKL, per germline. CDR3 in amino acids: CASSLQRGFPNTEAFF. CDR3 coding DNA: TGCGCCAGCAGCCTTCAGCGAGGGTTTCCGAACACTGAAGCTTTCTTT.

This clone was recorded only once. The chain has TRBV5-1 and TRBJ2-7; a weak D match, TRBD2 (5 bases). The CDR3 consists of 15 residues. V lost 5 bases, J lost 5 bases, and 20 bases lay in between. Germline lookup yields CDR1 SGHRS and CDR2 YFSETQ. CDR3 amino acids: CASRPPGRTEDEQYF. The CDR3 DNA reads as TGCGCCAGCAGGCCCCCCGGGCGGACTGAAGACGAGCAGTACTTC.

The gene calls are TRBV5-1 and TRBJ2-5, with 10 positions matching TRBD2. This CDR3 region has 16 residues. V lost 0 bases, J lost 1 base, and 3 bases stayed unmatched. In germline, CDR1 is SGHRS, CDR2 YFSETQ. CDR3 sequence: CASSLVSGGTQETQYF. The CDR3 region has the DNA TGCGCCAGCAGCTTGGTTAGCGGGGGGACCCAAGAGACCCAGTACTTC.

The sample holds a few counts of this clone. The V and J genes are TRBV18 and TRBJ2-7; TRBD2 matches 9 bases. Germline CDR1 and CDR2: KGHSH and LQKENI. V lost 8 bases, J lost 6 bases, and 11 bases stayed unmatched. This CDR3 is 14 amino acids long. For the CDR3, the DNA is TGTGCCAGCCGAAAAGAGAGCGGGGGGATCGAGCAGTACTTC. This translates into CASRKESGGIEQYF. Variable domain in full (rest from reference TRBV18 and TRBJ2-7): NAGVMQNPRHLVRRRGQEARLRCSPMKGHSHVYWYRQLPEEGLKFMVYLQKENIIDESGMPKERFSAEFPKEGPSILRIQQVVRGDSAAYFCASRKESGGIEQYFGPGTRLTVT.

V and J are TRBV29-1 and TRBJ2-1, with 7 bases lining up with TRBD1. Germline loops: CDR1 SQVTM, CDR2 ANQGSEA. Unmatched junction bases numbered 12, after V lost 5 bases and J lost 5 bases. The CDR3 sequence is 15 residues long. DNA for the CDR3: TGCAGCGTTCGGCTACAGGGGTTTTACGACAATGAGCAGTTCTTC. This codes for CSVRLQGFYDNEQFF.

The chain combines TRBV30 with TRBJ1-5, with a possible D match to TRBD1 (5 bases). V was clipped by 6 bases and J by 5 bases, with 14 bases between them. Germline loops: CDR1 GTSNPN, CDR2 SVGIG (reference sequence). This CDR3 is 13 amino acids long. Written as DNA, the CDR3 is TGTGCCTGCCAACGAGGGGAGGATCAGCCCCAGCATTTT. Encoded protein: CACQRGEDQPQHF.

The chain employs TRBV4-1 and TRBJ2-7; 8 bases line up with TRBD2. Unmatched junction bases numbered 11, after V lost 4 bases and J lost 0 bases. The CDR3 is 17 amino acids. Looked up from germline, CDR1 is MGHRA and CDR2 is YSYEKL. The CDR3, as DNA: TGCGCCAGCAGCCGCCTGGGGTCCAGCGGGAGCTCCTACGAGCAGTACTTC. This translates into CASSRLGSSGSSYEQYF.

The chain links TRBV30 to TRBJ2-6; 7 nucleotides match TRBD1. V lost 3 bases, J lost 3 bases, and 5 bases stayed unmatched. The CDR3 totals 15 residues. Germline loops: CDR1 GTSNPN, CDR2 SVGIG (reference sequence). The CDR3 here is CAWSRDRVGANVLTF. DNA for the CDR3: TGTGCCTGGAGCCGAGACAGGGTTGGGGCCAACGTCCTGACTTTC.

CDR3: CASSFGGQSRSEQYF. The CDR3 region has the DNA TGTGCCAGCAGTTTTGGGGGACAGTCGCGTAGCGAGCAGTACTTC. The chain has TRBV27 and TRBJ2-7; the match to TRBD1 covers 7 bases. The CDR3 sequence is 15 residues long. Trimming removed 3 bases from V and 6 bases from J; junction bases left unmatched: 11. Germline V gene data show CDR1 as MNHEY and CDR2 as SMNVEV (reference sequence).

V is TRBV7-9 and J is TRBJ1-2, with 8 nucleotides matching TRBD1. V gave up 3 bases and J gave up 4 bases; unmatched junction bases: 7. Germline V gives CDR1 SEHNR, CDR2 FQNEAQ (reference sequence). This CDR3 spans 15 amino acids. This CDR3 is CASSLTGTGSYGYTF. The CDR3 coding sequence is TGTGCCAGCAGCTTGACCGGGACAGGCAGCTATGGCTACACCTTC.

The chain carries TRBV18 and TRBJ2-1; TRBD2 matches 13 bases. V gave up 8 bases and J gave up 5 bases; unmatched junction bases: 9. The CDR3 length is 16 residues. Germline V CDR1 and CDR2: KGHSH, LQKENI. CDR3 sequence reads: CASALRGLAGDNEQFF. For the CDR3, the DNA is TGTGCCAGCGCCCTGAGAGGACTAGCGGGGGACAATGAGCAGTTCTTC.

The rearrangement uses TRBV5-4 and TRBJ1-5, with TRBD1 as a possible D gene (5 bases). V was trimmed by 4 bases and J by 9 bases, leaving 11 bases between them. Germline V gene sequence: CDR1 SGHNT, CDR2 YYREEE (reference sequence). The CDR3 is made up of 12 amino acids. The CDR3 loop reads CASSPRGRPQHF. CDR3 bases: TGTGCCAGCAGCCCTAGGGGTCGGCCCCAGCATTTT.

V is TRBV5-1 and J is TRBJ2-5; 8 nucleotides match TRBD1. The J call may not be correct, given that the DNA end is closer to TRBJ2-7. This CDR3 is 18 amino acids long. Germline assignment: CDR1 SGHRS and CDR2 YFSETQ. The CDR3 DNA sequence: TGCGCCAGCAGCAACGCCCCTCGAGGGACAGGTCTTTCCTACGAGCAGTACTTC. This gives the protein CASSNAPRGTGLSYEQYF.

CDR3 nucleotide sequence: TGTGCCAGCAGCTTAACGAAGATACAGGGGGGCCACGAGCAGTACTTC. It is translated as CASSLTKIQGGHEQYF. The chain couples TRBV7-3 to TRBJ2-7; 8 bases match TRBD1. Germline values: CDR1 SGHTA, CDR2 FQGTGA. The ends lost 0 bases at V and 5 bases at J; junction bases unmatched: 9. The CDR3 consists of 16 residues. The full variable domain, its missing parts supplied by reference TRBV7-3 and TRBJ2-7, is GAGVSQTPSNKVTEKGKYVELRCDPISGHTALYWYRQSLGQGPEFLIYFQGTGAADDSGLPNDRFFAVRPEGSVSTLKIQRTERGDSAVYLCASSLTKIQGGHEQYFGPGTRLTVT.

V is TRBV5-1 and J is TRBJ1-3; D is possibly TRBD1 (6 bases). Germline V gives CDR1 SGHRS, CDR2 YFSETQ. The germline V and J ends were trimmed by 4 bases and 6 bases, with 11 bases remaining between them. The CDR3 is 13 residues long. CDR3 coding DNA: TGCGCCAGCAGCCCCGGACAGTTAAACACCATATATTTT. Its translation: CASSPGQLNTIYF. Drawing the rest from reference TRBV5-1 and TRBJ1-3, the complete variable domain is KAGVTQTPRYLIKTRGQQVTLSCSPISGHRSVSWYQQTPGQGLQFLFEYFSETQRNKGNFPGRFSGRQFSNSRSEMNVSTLELGDSALYLCASSPGQLNTIYFGEGSWLTVV.

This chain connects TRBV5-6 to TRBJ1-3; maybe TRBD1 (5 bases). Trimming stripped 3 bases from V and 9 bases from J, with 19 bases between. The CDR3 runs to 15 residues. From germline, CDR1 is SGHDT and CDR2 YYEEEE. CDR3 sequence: CASSWWGGERSTIYF. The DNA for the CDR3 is TGTGCCAGCAGCTGGTGGGGCGGGGAAAGGAGCACCATATATTTT.

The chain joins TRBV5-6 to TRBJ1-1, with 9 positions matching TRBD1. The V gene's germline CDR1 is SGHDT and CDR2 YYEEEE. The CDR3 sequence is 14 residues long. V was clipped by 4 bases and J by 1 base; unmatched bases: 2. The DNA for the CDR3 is TGTGCCAGCAGCCCGGACAGGGGGAACACTGAAGCTTTCTTT. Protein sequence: CASSPDRGNTEAFF.

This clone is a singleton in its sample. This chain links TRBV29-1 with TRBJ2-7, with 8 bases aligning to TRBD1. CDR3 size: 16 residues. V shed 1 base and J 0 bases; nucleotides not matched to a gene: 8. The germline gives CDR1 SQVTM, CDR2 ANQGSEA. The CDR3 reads CSVEGQGATSSYEQYF. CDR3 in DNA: TGCAGCGTTGAAGGCCAGGGGGCCACGAGCTCCTACGAGCAGTACTTC.